These 29 T cell receptor beta chains were all obtained from the same sample, sequenced in a study of radiotherapy plus CTLA-4 blockade in lung cancer. The method was immunoSEQ multiplex PCR; TCRdb's version includes in-frame clones alone and lacks a portion of them. The sample yields about 16,000 clones, about 70% seen once. The sample in question was peripheral blood, obtained from a patient treated with radiotherapy plus ipilimumab. The origin of the receptors is a human donor with non-small cell lung cancer whose response to radiotherapy plus ipilimumab could not be evaluated.

The chain uses TRBV6-1 and TRBJ1-2; D unclear. The CDR3 length is 13 residues. Germline V gene lookup returns CDR1 MNHNS and CDR2 SASEGT. Between the trimmed V and J ends, which lost 0 bases and 8 bases, there was a span of 10 bases. The CDR3 loop is CASSEAASGGYTF. As DNA, the CDR3 is TGTGCCAGCAGTGAAGCAGCCTCGGGGGGCTACACCTTC.

The rearrangement joins TRBV6-6 to TRBJ2-2, with 10 bases matching TRBD1. The V gene end was trimmed by 5 bases and the J gene end by 5 bases; junction bases not matched to a gene: 8. Germline lookup yields CDR1 MNHNY and CDR2 SVGAGI (reference sequence). The length of the CDR3 is 16 residues. CDR3 loop: CASSLGRDRGTGELFF. CDR3 in DNA: TGTGCCAGCAGTCTTGGTCGGGACAGGGGTACCGGGGAGCTGTTTTTT.

This chain connects TRBV11-2 to TRBJ1-2; 10 bases are shared with TRBD1. The CDR3 is 14 residues long. V trimming: 3 bases; J trimming: 6 bases; junction bases outside the gene matches: 4. Germline CDR1 and CDR2: SGHAT and FQNNGV. In nucleotides, the CDR3 is TGTGCCAGCAGCTTGAAGACAGGGGGCAATGGCTACACCTTC. Translation gives CASSLKTGGNGYTF.

This chain joins TRBV7-2 and TRBJ1-1; the D is unclear. Per the germline V gene, CDR1 is SGHTA and CDR2 is FQGNSA. V was cut by 1 base and J by 1 base, with 7 bases left in between. The CDR3 spans 14 residues. CDR3 in amino acids: CASSLEGGNTEAFF. The CDR3, as DNA: TGTGCCAGCAGCTTAGAGGGAGGGAACACTGAAGCTTTCTTT.

The rearrangement links TRBV5-1 to TRBJ1-6; TRBD1 aligns across 7 bases. This CDR3 has 16 amino acids. The germline gives CDR1 SGHRS, CDR2 YFSETQ. The V segment lost 1 base and the J segment 3 bases; nucleotides outside the gene matches: 4. The CDR3 nucleotides read TGCGCCAGCAGCTTGTTGGGACAGCTCTATAATTCACCCCTCCACTTT. Translating gives CASSLLGQLYNSPLHF. The full variable domain, in which reference TRBV5-1 and TRBJ1-6 provide the parts outside the CDR3, is KAGVTQTPRYLIKTRGQQVTLSCSPISGHRSVSWYQQTPGQGLQFLFEYFSETQRNKGNFPGRFSGRQFSNSRSEMNVSTLELGDSALYLCASSLLGQLYNSPLHFGNGTRLTVT.

This chain connects TRBV5-1 to TRBJ2-3, with D perhaps matching TRBD1 (5 bases). Germline V CDR1 and CDR2: SGHRS, YFSETQ. Deletions cut 0 bases from V and 6 bases from J, with 11 bases between. The CDR3 runs to 14 residues. CDR3: CASSLEGSQDTQYF. Written as DNA, the CDR3 is TGCGCCAGCAGCTTGGAGGGGTCCCAGGATACGCAGTATTTT.

This clone occurred a few times. CDR3 residues: CASSSYRGRGTEAFF. CDR3 nucleotide sequence: TGTGCCAGTAGTTCGTACAGGGGAAGGGGCACTGAAGCTTTCTTT. The chain carries TRBV19 and TRBJ1-1, with 7 bases aligning to TRBD1. This CDR3 contains 15 residues. The V gene's germline CDR1 is LNHDA and CDR2 SQIVND (reference sequence). The V gene end was trimmed by 5 bases and the J gene end by 4 bases; junction bases not matched to a gene: 10.

The chain has TRBV6-5 and TRBJ2-5; the D is unclear. V was pared by 0 bases and J by 5 bases, with 4 bases between. Germline-derived CDR1 and CDR2 are MNHEY and SVGAGI. There are 12 residues in the CDR3. Written as DNA, the CDR3 is TGTGCCAGCAGTTACTCCAGGGAGACCCAGTACTTC. Translation gives CASSYSRETQYF.

This rearrangement joins TRBV5-6 to TRBJ2-7; the D is unclear. CDR3 length: 13 residues. Deletions cut 0 bases from V and 7 bases from J, with 11 bases between. Per germline, CDR1 SGHDT and CDR2 YYEEEE. CDR3 nucleotide sequence: TGTGCCAGCAGCTTGGATAAGAAGAGGGAGCAGTACTTC. The encoded protein is CASSLDKKREQYF.

The chain recombines TRBV6-6 with TRBJ1-2; no clear D gene. This CDR3 has 16 amino acids. V was clipped by 6 bases and J by 4 bases, with 21 bases between them. In germline, CDR1 is MNHNY, CDR2 SVGAGI (reference sequence). Here the CDR3 reads CASRIQERVRSYGYTF. In DNA, the CDR3 is TGTGCCAGCAGAATACAAGAGAGGGTGCGGAGCTATGGCTACACCTTC.

The chain recombines TRBV6-1 with TRBJ2-5, with D perhaps matching TRBD2 (6 bases). Between the trimmed V and J ends, which lost 2 bases and 2 bases, there was a span of 15 bases. Germline CDR1 and CDR2: MNHNS and SASEGT. The CDR3 contains 16 residues. In nucleotides, the CDR3 is TGTGCCAGCAGTGAAAACGGGTTCCGGGGGCAAGAGACCCAGTACTTC. Translating gives CASSENGFRGQETQYF.

J is TRBJ1-1 and V is TRBV4-1; weak D call: TRBD1 (5 bases). The CDR3 is 19 residues long. Germline-derived CDR1 and CDR2 are MGHRA and YSYEKL. V lost 0 bases and J lost 4, with 24 bases in between. Here the CDR3 reads CASSQEPLFHDSSRTEAFF. For the CDR3, the DNA is TGCGCCAGCAGCCAAGAACCCCTCTTCCACGACAGTTCCCGCACTGAAGCTTTCTTT.

This sequence joins TRBV19 and TRBJ2-7, with 8 bases lining up with TRBD1. Per the germline V gene, CDR1 is LNHDA and CDR2 is SQIVND (reference sequence). This CDR3 contains 17 residues. V shed 4 bases and J 2 bases; nucleotides not matched to a gene: 13. The CDR3 is CASSSGQGRKAAYEQYF. Written as DNA, the CDR3 is TGTGCCAGTAGTAGCGGACAGGGAAGGAAGGCAGCCTACGAGCAGTACTTC.

This clone was counted a few times. This probably arose from a read error, given a far larger clone one base away. This chain joins TRBV4-3 and TRBJ1-3; 10 positions match TRBD1. This CDR3 contains 17 residues. The V gene's germline CDR1 is LGHNA and CDR2 YSLEER. The CDR3 reads CASSQRTGGRAGNSIYF. Here the CDR3 DNA reads TGCGCCAGCAGCCAAAGGACAGGGGGTAGAGCTGGAAACTCCATATATTTT.

This sequence joins TRBV9 and TRBJ2-5; D remains ambiguous. The CDR3 spans 13 residues. The V gene lost 3 bases and the J gene lost 0 bases, with 6 bases spanning the gap. Germline loops: CDR1 SGDLS, CDR2 YYNGEE. In DNA form, the CDR3 reads TGTGCCAGCAGCGAGACAAACCAAGAGACCCAGTACTTC. Encoded protein: CASSETNQETQYF.

V usage is TRBV4-3 and J usage is TRBJ2-5, with TRBD2 as a possible D gene (7 bases). The germline V and J ends were trimmed by 0 bases and 4 bases, with 15 bases remaining between them. The CDR3 is made up of 16 amino acids. The germline V gene has CDR1 LGHNA and CDR2 YSLEER. The CDR3 protein is CASSQDRGGAGETQYF. CDR3 nucleotide sequence: TGCGCCAGCAGCCAAGATCGAGGGGGGGCGGGAGAGACCCAGTACTTC.

This chain joins TRBV28 and TRBJ2-3; a possible D gene is TRBD2 (6 bases). Germline V gives CDR1 MDHEN, CDR2 SYDVKM. V lost 2 bases and J lost 2, with 11 bases in between. CDR3 length: 15 residues. The CDR3 nucleotides are TGTGCCAGCAGTTTACAGCGGGTAAACACAGATACGCAGTATTTT. This translates into CASSLQRVNTDTQYF.

This clone was seen a few times. Other DNA sequences in this specimen translate into the identical CDR3. V usage is TRBV30 and J usage is TRBJ2-3; 7 bases are a match to TRBD2. The CDR3 is 13 amino acids. The V segment lost 1 base and the J segment 3 bases; nucleotides outside the gene matches: 1. Germline V CDR1 and CDR2: GTSNPN, SVGIG (reference sequence). CDR3 coding DNA: TGTGCCTGGAGTGCGGGGGGAACAGATACGCAGTATTTT. Amino acid sequence: CAWSAGGTDTQYF.

This chain uses TRBV6-6 with TRBJ1-1, with D hard to call. There are 14 residues in the CDR3. The V end was cut by 0 bases, the J end by 3 bases, with 8 bases between. The germline CDR1 and CDR2 sequences are MNHNY and SVGAGI (reference sequence). CDR3 protein: CASSYSGEDTEAFF. The CDR3 DNA is TGTGCCAGCAGTTACTCCGGGGAGGACACTGAAGCTTTCTTT.

This chain uses TRBV5-1 with TRBJ1-2, with TRBD1 identical over 7 bases. The germline gives CDR1 SGHRS, CDR2 YFSETQ. This CDR3 is built from 14 residues. Unmatched junction bases numbered 5, after V lost 4 bases and J lost 2 bases. DNA for the CDR3: TGCGCCAGCAGCGACGGGACAGCGAACTATGGCTACACCTTC. Protein product: CASSDGTANYGYTF. The whole variable domain, remainder taken from reference TRBV5-1 and TRBJ1-2, is KAGVTQTPRYLIKTRGQQVTLSCSPISGHRSVSWYQQTPGQGLQFLFEYFSETQRNKGNFPGRFSGRQFSNSRSEMNVSTLELGDSALYLCASSDGTANYGYTFGSGTRLTVV.

This clone was counted between two and nine times. V and J are TRBV6-9 and TRBJ1-5, with D maybe TRBD1 (5 bases). V lost 6 bases, J lost 10 bases, and 16 bases lay in between. There are 13 residues in the CDR3. Germline V gene lookup returns CDR1 MNHGY and CDR2 SVAAGI. In DNA form, the CDR3 reads TGTGCCAGCAGCATACAGGAATCTCAACCCCAGCATTTT. It specifies CASSIQESQPQHF.

The rearrangement joins TRBV6-5 to TRBJ1-5; D uncertain. V was pared by 4 bases and J by 9 bases, with 16 bases between. CDR3 length: 14 amino acids. The germline gives CDR1 MNHEY, CDR2 SVGAGI. This chain's CDR3 is CASSSTLSGGPQHF. The CDR3 DNA is TGTGCCAGCAGTTCCACCTTGTCCGGAGGGCCCCAGCATTTT.

This chain uses TRBV11-1 with TRBJ2-5; TRBD1 aligns across 7 bases. The V gene end was trimmed by 4 bases and the J gene end by 4 bases; junction bases not matched to a gene: 9. Germline V gives CDR1 SGHAT, CDR2 FQDESV (reference sequence). This CDR3 region has 15 residues. In nucleotides, the CDR3 is TGTGCCAGCAGCTCATCCGTGACAGGGCGAGAGACCCAGTACTTC. Translation: CASSSSVTGRETQYF.

This rearrangement joins TRBV7-2 to TRBJ2-3; 11 bases align to TRBD2. CDR1 SGHTA and CDR2 FQGNSA come from the germline V gene. The J segment lost 10 bases and the V segment lost 5 bases, leaving 8 bases of the junction unmatched. The CDR3 runs 14 residues. The DNA of the CDR3 is TGTGCCAGCAGCCAGGGACTAGCGGAATTAGCGCAGTATTTT. Amino acid sequence: CASSQGLAELAQYF.

CDR3 in DNA: TGTGCCAGCAGCTCCGGGGGGTCTAGTGGCTACACCTTC. Amino acids: CASSSGGSSGYTF. The J gene is TRBJ1-2, the V gene TRBV6-6, with D possibly being TRBD1 (5 bases). The V gene lost 6 bases and the J gene lost 7 bases, with 15 bases spanning the gap. The CDR3 length is 13 residues. CDR1 MNHNY and CDR2 SVGAGI come from the germline V gene (reference sequence).

This chain joins TRBV7-9 and TRBJ1-5, with D unresolved. From germline, CDR1 is SEHNR and CDR2 FQNEAQ (reference sequence). The CDR3 length is 17 residues. With 0 bases removed from V and 0 bases from J, the gap between germline ends came to 12 bases. For the CDR3, the DNA is TGTGCCAGCAGCTTAGCGTACGGTACCTATAGCAATCAGCCCCAGCATTTT. This sequence encodes CASSLAYGTYSNQPQHF.

The rearrangement links TRBV30 to TRBJ1-2; the D gene is possibly TRBD1 (5 bases). The CDR3 is made up of 15 amino acids. Germline V gives CDR1 GTSNPN, CDR2 SVGIG (reference sequence). Trimming removed 3 bases from V and 0 bases from J, with 14 bases in between. The chain's CDR3 is CAWRHGGGSNYGYTF. CDR3 nucleotides: TGTGCCTGGAGACATGGGGGGGGATCTAACTATGGCTACACCTTC.

The chain recombines TRBV7-9 with TRBJ2-1; 7 bases map to TRBD2. Looked up from germline, CDR1 is SEHNR and CDR2 is FQNEAQ (reference sequence). The CDR3 loop spans 15 amino acids. The V and J ends lost 5 bases and 6 bases, in that order; junction bases with no gene match: 10. CDR3 bases: TGTGCCAGCAGCCAGAAGGGGCCGGGGGGCAATGAGCAGTTCTTC. This sequence encodes CASSQKGPGGNEQFF.

This clone was counted a single time. This chain joins TRBV29-1 and TRBJ1-2; weak D call: TRBD1 (6 bases). V lost 5 bases to trimming and J lost 7 bases, with 11 bases between them. CDR1 is SQVTM and CDR2 is ANQGSEA in the germline V gene. CDR3 length: 11 amino acids. CDR3 sequence reads: CSVPGEGGYTF. The CDR3 DNA is TGCAGCGTTCCAGGGGAAGGTGGCTACACCTTC. Full variable domain (remainder filled in from reference TRBV29-1 and TRBJ1-2): SAVISQKPSRDICQRGTSLTIQCQVDSQVTMMFWYRQQPGQSLTLIATANQGSEATYESGFVIDKFPISRPNLTFSTLTVSNMSPEDSSIYLCSVPGEGGYTFGSGTRLTVV.